This TCR beta chain was captured in a study of spatial heterogeneity in lung cancer. General study findings and limits: The study found ubiquitous expanded tumor TCRs in blood more at resection than follow-up.

One entry per CDR3 protein results from TCRdb running MiXCR on the 5' RACE reads. The sample shows 20,000 to 30,000 distinct CDR3 sequences, about 4.4% of them seen only once. Regarding time point: sample taken at primary tumor resection. This clonotype was seen repeatedly, ten times or more. Its antigen is unknown. The material was PBMCs, obtained at surgery. This clonotype originated in a male donor with early-stage non-small cell lung cancer.

The CDR3 is CASSPLSGYNEQFF. DNA of the CDR3: TGCGCCAGCAGCCCACTTAGCGGGTACAATGAGCAGTTCTTC. This rearrangement joins TRBV5-1 to TRBJ2-1; TRBD2 agrees at 7 bases. Germline V gene sequence: CDR1 SGHRS, CDR2 YFSETQ. The CDR3 consists of 14 residues. V trimming: 4 bases; J trimming: 4 bases; junction bases outside the gene matches: 5. Full variable domain (missing parts from reference TRBV5-1 and TRBJ2-1): KAGVTQTPRYLIKTRGQQVTLSCSPISGHRSVSWYQQTPGQGLQFLFEYFSETQRNKGNFPGRFSGRQFSNSRSEMNVSTLELGDSALYLCASSPLSGYNEQFFGPGTRLTVL.